The T cell receptor (beta chain) under discussion was sequenced for a study of Ad26.COV2.S vaccination and SARS-CoV-2 variants. Study-wide results and limits: Substantial post-vaccination breadth of spike-specific CD8+ and CD4+ T cell responses was reported.

Data came from immunoSEQ multiplex PCR; TCRdb stores just in-frame clones and leaves some out. The sample has just over 350,000 clones; around 90% are singletons. This clone was seen once. Antigen: not known. J was trimmed by 6 bases and V by 4 bases; bases with no gene match: 14. The V gene's germline CDR1 is SNHLY and CDR2 FYNNEI. There are 16 residues in the CDR3. This clonotype was sampled from a human donor who had recovered from COVID-19. Sequencing used peripheral blood, obtained after recovery from COVID-19. This chain joins TRBV2 and TRBJ2-5; TRBD2 agrees at 7 bases. The DNA of the CDR3 is TGTGCCAGCAGTGTGGGTAGCGGGCGACAAAGCCAGACCCAGTACTTC. It specifies CASSVGSGRQSQTQYF.